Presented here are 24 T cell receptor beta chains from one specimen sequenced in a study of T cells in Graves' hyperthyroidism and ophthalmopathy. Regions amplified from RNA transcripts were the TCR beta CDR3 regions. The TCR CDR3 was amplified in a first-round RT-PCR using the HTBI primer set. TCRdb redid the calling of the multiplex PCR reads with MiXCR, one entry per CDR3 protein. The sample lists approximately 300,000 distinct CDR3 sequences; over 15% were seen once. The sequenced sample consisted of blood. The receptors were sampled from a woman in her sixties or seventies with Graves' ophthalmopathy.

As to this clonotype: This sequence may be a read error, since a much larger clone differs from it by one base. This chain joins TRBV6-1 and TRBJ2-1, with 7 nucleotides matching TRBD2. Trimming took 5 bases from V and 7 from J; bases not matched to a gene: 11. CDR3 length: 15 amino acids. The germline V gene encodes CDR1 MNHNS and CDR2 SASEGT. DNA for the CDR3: TGTGCCAGCAGTCCGAAGGGAGGGCCTTGGAATGAGCAGTTCTTC. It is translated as CASSPKGGPWNEQFF.

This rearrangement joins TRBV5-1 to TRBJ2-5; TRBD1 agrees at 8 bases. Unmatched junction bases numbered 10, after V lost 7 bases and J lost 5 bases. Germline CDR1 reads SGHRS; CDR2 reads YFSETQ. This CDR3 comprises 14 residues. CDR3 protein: CASFSLDRDETQYF. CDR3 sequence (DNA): TGCGCCAGCTTTTCCCTGGACAGGGATGAGACCCAGTACTTC. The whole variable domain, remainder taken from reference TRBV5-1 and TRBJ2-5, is KAGVTQTPRYLIKTRGQQVTLSCSPISGHRSVSWYQQTPGQGLQFLFEYFSETQRNKGNFPGRFSGRQFSNSRSEMNVSTLELGDSALYLCASFSLDRDETQYFGPGTRLLVL.

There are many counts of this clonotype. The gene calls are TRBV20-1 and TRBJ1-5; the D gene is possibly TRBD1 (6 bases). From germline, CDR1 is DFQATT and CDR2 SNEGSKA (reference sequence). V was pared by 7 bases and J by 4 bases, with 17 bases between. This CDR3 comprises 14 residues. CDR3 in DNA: TGCAGTGTCGGGGGGCCACAGCAGAATCAGCCCCAGCATTTT. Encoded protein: CSVGGPQQNQPQHF.

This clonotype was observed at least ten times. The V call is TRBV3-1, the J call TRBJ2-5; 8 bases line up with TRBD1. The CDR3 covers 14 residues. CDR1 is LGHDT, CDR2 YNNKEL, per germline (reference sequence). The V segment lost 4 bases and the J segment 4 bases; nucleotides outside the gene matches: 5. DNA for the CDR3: TGTGCCAGCAGCCGGCTCGACAGGGGAGAGACCCAGTACTTC. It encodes CASSRLDRGETQYF.

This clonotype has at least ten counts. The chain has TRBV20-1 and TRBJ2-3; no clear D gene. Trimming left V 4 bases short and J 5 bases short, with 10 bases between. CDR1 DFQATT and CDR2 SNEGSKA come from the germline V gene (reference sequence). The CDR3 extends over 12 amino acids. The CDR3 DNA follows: TGCAGTGCTACGGCTGTGGGAGATACGCAGTATTTT. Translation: CSATAVGDTQYF.

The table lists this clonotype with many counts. The CDR3 is CASSGTGYPSYEGQYF. DNA for the CDR3: TGCGCCAGCAGCGGGACCGGATACCCTTCCTACGAAGGGCAGTACTTC. The chain is built from TRBV5-1 and TRBJ2-7, with D perhaps being TRBD1 or TRBD2 (5 bases each). Germline V gene lookup returns CDR1 SGHRS and CDR2 YFSETQ. The V gene lost 4 bases and the J gene lost 9 bases, with 26 bases spanning the gap. The CDR3 consists of 16 residues.

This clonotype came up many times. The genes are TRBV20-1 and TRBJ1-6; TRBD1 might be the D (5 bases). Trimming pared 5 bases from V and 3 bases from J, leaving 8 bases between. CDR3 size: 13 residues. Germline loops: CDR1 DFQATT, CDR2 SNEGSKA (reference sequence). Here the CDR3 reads CSAGTHYNSPLHF. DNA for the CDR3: TGCAGTGCTGGGACCCACTATAATTCACCCCTCCACTTT.

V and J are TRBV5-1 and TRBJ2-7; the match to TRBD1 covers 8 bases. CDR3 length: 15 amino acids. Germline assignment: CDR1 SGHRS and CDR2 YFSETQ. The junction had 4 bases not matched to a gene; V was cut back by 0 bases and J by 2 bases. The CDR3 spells CASSLGMGQAYEQYF. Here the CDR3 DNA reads TGCGCCAGCAGCTTGGGAATGGGACAGGCCTACGAGCAGTACTTC.

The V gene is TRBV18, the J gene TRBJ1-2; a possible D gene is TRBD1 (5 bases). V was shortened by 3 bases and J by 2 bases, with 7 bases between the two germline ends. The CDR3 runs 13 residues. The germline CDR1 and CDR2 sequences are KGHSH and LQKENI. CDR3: CASSPHRNYGYTF. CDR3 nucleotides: TGTGCCAGCTCACCTCACAGGAACTATGGCTACACCTTC.

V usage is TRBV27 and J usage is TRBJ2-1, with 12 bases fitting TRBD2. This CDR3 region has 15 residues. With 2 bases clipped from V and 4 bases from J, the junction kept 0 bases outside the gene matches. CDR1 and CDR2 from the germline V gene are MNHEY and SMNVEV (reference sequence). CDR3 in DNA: TGTGCCAGCAGTTTAACTAGCGGGGGGTACAATGAGCAGTTCTTC. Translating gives CASSLTSGGYNEQFF.

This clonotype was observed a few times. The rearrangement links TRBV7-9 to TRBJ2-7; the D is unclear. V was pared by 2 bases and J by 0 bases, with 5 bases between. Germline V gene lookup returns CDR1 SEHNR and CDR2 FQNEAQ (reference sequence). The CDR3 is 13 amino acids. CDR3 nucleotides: TGTGCCAGCAGCTTAACATCCTCCTACGAGCAGTACTTC. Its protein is CASSLTSSYEQYF.

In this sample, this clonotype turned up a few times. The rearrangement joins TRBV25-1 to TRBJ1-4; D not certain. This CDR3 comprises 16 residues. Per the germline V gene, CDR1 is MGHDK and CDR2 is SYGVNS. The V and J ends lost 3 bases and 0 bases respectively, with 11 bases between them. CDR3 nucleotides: TGTGCCAGCAGTGAGGTCTGGACTGCAACTAATGAAAAACTGTTTTTT. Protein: CASSEVWTATNEKLFF.

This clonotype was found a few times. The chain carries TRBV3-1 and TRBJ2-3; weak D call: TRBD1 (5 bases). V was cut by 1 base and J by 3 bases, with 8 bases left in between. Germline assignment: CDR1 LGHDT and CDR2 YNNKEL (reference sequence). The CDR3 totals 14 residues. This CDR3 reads CASSQVAGTDTQYF. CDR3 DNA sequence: TGTGCCAGCAGCCAAGTGGCAGGGACAGATACGCAGTATTTT.

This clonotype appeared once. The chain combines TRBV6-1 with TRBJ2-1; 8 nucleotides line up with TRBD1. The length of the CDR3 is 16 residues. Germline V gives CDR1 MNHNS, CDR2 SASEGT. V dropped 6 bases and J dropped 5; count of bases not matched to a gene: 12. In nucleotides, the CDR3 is TGTGCCAGCAGACCTACTCCCGGACAGGGTAACAATGAGCAGTTCTTC. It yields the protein CASRPTPGQGNNEQFF.

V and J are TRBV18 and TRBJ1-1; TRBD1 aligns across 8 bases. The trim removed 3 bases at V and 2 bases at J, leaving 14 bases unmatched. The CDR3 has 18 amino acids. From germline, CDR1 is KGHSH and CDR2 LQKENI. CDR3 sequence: CASSPGRGLIITNTEAFF. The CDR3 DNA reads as TGTGCCAGCTCACCCGGCAGGGGGCTGATCATCACTAACACTGAAGCTTTCTTT.

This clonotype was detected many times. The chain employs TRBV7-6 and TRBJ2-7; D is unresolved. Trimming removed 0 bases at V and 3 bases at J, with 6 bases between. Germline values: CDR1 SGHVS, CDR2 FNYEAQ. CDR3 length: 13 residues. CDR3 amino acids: CASSLATNYEQYF. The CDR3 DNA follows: TGTGCCAGCAGCTTAGCCACGAACTACGAGCAGTACTTC.

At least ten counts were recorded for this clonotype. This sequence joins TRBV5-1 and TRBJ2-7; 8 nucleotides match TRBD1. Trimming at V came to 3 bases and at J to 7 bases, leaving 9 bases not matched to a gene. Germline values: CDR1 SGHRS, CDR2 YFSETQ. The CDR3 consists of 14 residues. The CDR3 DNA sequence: TGCGCCAGCAGCTCTCAGGGGGCTTTAAGGGAGCAGTACTTC. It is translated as CASSSQGALREQYF.

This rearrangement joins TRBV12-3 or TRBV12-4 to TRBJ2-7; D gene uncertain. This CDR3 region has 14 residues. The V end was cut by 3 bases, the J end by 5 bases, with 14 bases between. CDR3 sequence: CASSFAGLRNEQYF. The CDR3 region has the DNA TGTGCCAGCAGTTTCGCAGGTTTAAGGAACGAGCAGTACTTC.

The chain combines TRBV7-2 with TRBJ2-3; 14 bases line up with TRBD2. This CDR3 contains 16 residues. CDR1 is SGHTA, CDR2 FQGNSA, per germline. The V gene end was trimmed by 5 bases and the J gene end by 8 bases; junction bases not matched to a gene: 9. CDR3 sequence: CASSPWTSGGPGTQYF. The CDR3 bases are TGTGCCAGCAGCCCCTGGACTAGCGGGGGGCCGGGTACGCAGTATTTT.

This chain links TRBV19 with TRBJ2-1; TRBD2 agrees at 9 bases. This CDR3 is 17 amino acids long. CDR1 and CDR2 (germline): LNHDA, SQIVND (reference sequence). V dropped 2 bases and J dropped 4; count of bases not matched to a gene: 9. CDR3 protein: CASSITIFLAGYNEQFF. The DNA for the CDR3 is TGTGCCAGTAGTATAACTATCTTCCTAGCGGGATACAATGAGCAGTTCTTC.

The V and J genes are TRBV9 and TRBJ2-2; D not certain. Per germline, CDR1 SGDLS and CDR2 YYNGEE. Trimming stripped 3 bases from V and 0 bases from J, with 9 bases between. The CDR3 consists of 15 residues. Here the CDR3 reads CASSAQATNTGELFF. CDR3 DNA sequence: TGTGCCAGCAGCGCCCAAGCAACGAACACCGGGGAGCTGTTTTTT. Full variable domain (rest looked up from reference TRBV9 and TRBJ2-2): DSGVTQTPKHLITATGQRVTLRCSPRSGDLSVYWYQQSLDQGLQFLIQYYNGEERAKGNILERFSAQQFPDLHSELNLSSLELGDSALYFCASSAQATNTGELFFGEGSRLTVL.

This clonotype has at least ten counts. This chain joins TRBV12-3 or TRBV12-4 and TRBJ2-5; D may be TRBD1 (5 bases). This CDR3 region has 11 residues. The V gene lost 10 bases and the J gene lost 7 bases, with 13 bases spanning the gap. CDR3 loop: CATAIGATQYF. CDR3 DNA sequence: TGTGCCACCGCAATTGGGGCGACCCAGTACTTC.

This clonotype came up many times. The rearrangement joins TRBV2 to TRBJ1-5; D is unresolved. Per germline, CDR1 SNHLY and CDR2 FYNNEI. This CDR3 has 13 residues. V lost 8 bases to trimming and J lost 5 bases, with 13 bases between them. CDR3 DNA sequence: TGTGCCAGCGTTGTGGCAGATGATCAGCCCCAGCATTTT. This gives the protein CASVVADDQPQHF.

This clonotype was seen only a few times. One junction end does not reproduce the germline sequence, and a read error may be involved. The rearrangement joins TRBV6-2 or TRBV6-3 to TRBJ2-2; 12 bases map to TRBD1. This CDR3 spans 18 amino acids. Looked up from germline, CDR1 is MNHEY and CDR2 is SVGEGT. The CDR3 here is CTSSLLGTGGSNTGELFF. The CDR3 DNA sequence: TGTACCAGCAGTCTACTAGGGACAGGGGGCTCGAACACCGGGGAGCTGTTTTTT.